This record concerns one T cell receptor (beta chain) sequence. In the original processing: Cell counts per sample came from amplifying reference gene primers. The method was immunoSEQ multiplex PCR; TCRdb's version includes in-frame clones alone and lacks a portion of them. V, J and clone size are taken as reported in that table, and D and trimming were inferred from the DNA itself. This table has under 100,000 clones, 85% to 90% appearing once. V gave up 0 bases and J gave up 8 bases; unmatched junction bases: 15. The CDR3 runs to 18 residues. Germline assignment: CDR1 MNHEY and CDR2 SMNVEV (reference sequence). This record belongs to a study of blood T cell repertoires in COVID-19. About the research overall: Acute-phase and convalescent COVID-19 samples originated in the United States, Italy and Spain. The cDNA or gDNA used as material had been derived from T cells, B-cell-depleted T cells, or PBMCs.

The chain links TRBV27 to TRBJ1-2; TRBD1 aligns across 10 bases. Material: peripheral blood. This TCR came from a man in his forties or fifties with active COVID-19. The CDR3 loop reads CASSLSGTGAPLVSGYTF. CDR3 DNA sequence: TGTGCCAGCAGTTTATCTGGGACAGGGGCCCCCTTAGTGTCAGGCTACACCTTC.